This TCR beta chain was obtained from a study of control samples from healthy donors and cancer patients. V lost 2 bases, J lost 6 bases, and 13 bases lay in between. The CDR3 covers 14 residues. Germline loops: CDR1 SGHTA, CDR2 FQGNSA. The method was immunoSEQ multiplex PCR; TCRdb's version includes in-frame clones alone and lacks a portion of them. Of 100,000 to 120,000 clones in the sample, around four fifths were seen once. The genes are TRBV7-2 and TRBJ1-1; D gene uncertain. The TCR sequence derives from a woman aged 50 to 60 in good health. The sequenced sample was blood. CDR3 region: CASSLRIGSAEAFF. In DNA, the CDR3 is TGTGCCAGCAGCTTACGCATCGGATCGGCTGAAGCTTTCTTT.